This T cell receptor (beta chain) is from a study of Graves' ophthalmopathy and Graves' hyperthyroidism. Other autoimmune diseases, uncontrolled infections, pregnancy or lactation excluded patients from enrollment. The authors isolated PBMCs from 8 to 10 ml of fresh peripheral blood. This clonotype has more than one count but fewer than ten. CDR3 size: 10 residues. Germline CDR1 MNHEY, CDR2 SVGEGT. Between the trimmed V and J ends, which lost 10 bases and 8 bases, there was a span of 11 bases. RNA served as the template for amplifying TCR beta CDR3 regions. HTBI primers served in a first-round RT-PCR, which a second-round multiplex PCR followed. TCRdb fed the multiplex PCR reads into MiXCR, producing one record per CDR3 protein. The data show hundreds of thousands of distinct CDR3 sequences, about a fifth seen once.

The V gene is TRBV6-2 or TRBV6-3, the J gene TRBJ1-1, with unresolved D. This TCR was sampled from a woman between 50 and 59 years old with Graves' ophthalmopathy. Sequencing was carried out using peripheral blood. The DNA for the CDR3 is TGTGCCACCCCTAGTACGGAAGCTTTCTTT. Protein sequence: CATPSTEAFF.